Listed below are T cell receptor beta chains from one sample, sequenced in a study of blood T cell repertoires in COVID-19. Some clones are missing from TCRdb's copy, which holds only in-frame ones; the method was immunoSEQ multiplex PCR. This table holds 300,000 to 400,000 clones, approximately 86% found once. What was sequenced was peripheral blood. The source is a woman in her fifties or sixties with COVID-19, enrolled during active disease. The CDR3 runs from the conserved cysteine through the conserved F or W. Each record gives: J gene, V gene, CDR3 protein.

J gene: TRBJ1-6
V gene: TRBV5-5
CDR3 protein: CASSLTDRVWHGRNSPLHF

J gene: TRBJ1-4
V gene: TRBV5-4
CDR3 protein: CASSSKGVINEKLFF

J gene: TRBJ2-5
V gene: TRBV27
CDR3 protein: CASSSRDGPSETQYF

J gene: TRBJ2-5
V gene: TRBV5-1
CDR3 protein: CASSYVGGETQYF

J gene: TRBJ2-5
V gene: TRBV4-3
CDR3 protein: CASSQSSGGGETQYF

J gene: TRBJ2-2
V gene: TRBV7-3
CDR3 protein: CASSRGRGTGELFF

J gene: TRBJ1-6
V gene: TRBV9
CDR3 protein: CASSVAGNYNSPLHF

J gene: TRBJ2-2
V gene: TRBV28
CDR3 protein: CASSLITGGATGELFF

J gene: TRBJ2-1
V gene: TRBV29-1
CDR3 protein: CSVGVVDNEQFF

J gene: TRBJ1-6
V gene: TRBV7-8
CDR3 protein: CASSLPDYVGSPLHF

J gene: TRBJ2-1
V gene: TRBV6-2/TRBV6-3
CDR3 protein: CASSRLAGTLNEQFF

J gene: TRBJ1-2
V gene: TRBV7-9
CDR3 protein: CASSTDRGNENYGYTF

J gene: TRBJ2-1
V gene: TRBV10-3
CDR3 protein: CAISESVRNNEQFF

J gene: TRBJ2-1
V gene: TRBV27
CDR3 protein: CASAQTSGGDNEQFF

J gene: TRBJ1-2
V gene: TRBV5-6
CDR3 protein: CASSLGWGVYGYTF

J gene: TRBJ1-5
V gene: TRBV27
CDR3 protein: CASSPTGGNQPQHF

J gene: TRBJ1-1
V gene: TRBV10-2
CDR3 protein: CASERTGMAAEAFF

J gene: TRBJ2-1
V gene: TRBV3-1/TRBV3-2
CDR3 protein: CASSLLAGWYNEQFF

J gene: TRBJ1-4
V gene: TRBV5-5
CDR3 protein: CASSSTGVSGKLFF

J gene: TRBJ2-1
V gene: TRBV18
CDR3 protein: CASSPISGVHNEQFF

J gene: TRBJ2-2
V gene: TRBV30
CDR3 protein: CAWSDGQGVTDLVNTGELFF

J gene: TRBJ1-1
V gene: TRBV11-3
CDR3 protein: CASSSAGPGTEAFF

J gene: TRBJ1-2
V gene: TRBV2
CDR3 protein: CASNRETNYGYTF

J gene: TRBJ2-7
V gene: TRBV14
CDR3 protein: CASSQVGTGFYEQYF

J gene: TRBJ1-1
V gene: TRBV10-3
CDR3 protein: CAITATPGDPEAFF

J gene: TRBJ2-7
V gene: TRBV4-2
CDR3 protein: CASSQRIDEQYF

J gene: TRBJ2-7
V gene: TRBV5-4
CDR3 protein: CASSLEPEYEQYF

J gene: TRBJ2-3
V gene: TRBV7-8
CDR3 protein: CASSFYHDGDTQYF

J gene: TRBJ1-2
V gene: TRBV6-6
CDR3 protein: CASSYGATDGYTF

J gene: TRBJ1-5
V gene: TRBV4-3
CDR3 protein: CASSQYRGQPQHF

J gene: TRBJ2-1
V gene: TRBV19
CDR3 protein: CASSITHVSSYNEQFF

J gene: TRBJ1-5
V gene: TRBV19
CDR3 protein: CASNPGTQSNQPQHF

J gene: TRBJ2-2
V gene: TRBV18
CDR3 protein: CASSPPGTVNTGELFF

J gene: TRBJ1-6
V gene: TRBV24-1
CDR3 protein: CATSDPRDRATYNSPLHF

J gene: TRBJ2-1
V gene: TRBV12-2
CDR3 protein: CASRLGRGSSYNEQFF

J gene: TRBJ1-2
V gene: TRBV5-6
CDR3 protein: CASSHTGITVSYGYTF

J gene: TRBJ1-2
V gene: TRBV10-3
CDR3 protein: CAISAGANYGYTF

J gene: TRBJ2-7
V gene: TRBV5-4
CDR3 protein: CASSEPGLAGGPHEQYF

J gene: TRBJ1-5
V gene: TRBV6-5
CDR3 protein: CASSYSQEQPQHF

J gene: TRBJ2-2
V gene: TRBV11-2
CDR3 protein: CASSLSLAANTGELFF

J gene: TRBJ1-1
V gene: TRBV4-2
CDR3 protein: CASSRDRDRNTEAFF

J gene: TRBJ1-4
V gene: TRBV4-2
CDR3 protein: CASSQGANEKLFF